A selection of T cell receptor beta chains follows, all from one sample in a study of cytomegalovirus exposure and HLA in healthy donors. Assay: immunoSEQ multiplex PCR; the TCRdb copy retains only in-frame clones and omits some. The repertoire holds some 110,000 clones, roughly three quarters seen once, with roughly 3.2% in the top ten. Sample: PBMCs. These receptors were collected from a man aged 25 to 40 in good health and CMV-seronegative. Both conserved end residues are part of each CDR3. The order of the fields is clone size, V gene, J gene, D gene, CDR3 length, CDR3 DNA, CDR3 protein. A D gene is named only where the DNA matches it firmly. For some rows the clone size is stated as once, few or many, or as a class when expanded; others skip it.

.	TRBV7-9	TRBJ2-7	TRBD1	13	TGTGCCAGCAGACCTACAGGGGGCTACGAGCAGTACTTC	CASRPTGGYEQYF
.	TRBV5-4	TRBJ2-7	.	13	TGTGCCAGCAGCCTGCACAGGGAGCTCGAGCAGTACTTC	CASSLHRELEQYF
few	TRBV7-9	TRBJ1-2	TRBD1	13	TGTGCCAGCAGCCCACAGGGGAACTATGGCTACACCTTC	CASSPQGNYGYTF
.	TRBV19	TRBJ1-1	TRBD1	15	TGTGCCAGTAGGACGGACAGGGGGCTGAACACTGAAGCTTTCTTT	CASRTDRGLNTEAFF
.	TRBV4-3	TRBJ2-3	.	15	TGCGCCAGCAGCCAACGTCAGGGAGGCGCAGATACGCAGTATTTT	CASSQRQGGADTQYF
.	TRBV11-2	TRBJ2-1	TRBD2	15	TGTGCCAGCAGCTTTAGCGGGGGGAACTACAATGAGCAGTTCTTC	CASSFSGGNYNEQFF
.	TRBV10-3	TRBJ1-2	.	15	TGTGCCATCAGTGAGTCAGCAGAAGGAGGTCTTGGCTACACCTTC	CAISESAEGGLGYTF
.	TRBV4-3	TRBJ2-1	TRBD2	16	TGCGCCAGCAGCCCCCGGGAGGCAGGTAGCTCTGGTGAGCAGTTCTTC	CASSPREAGSSGEQFF
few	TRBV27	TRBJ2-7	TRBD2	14	TGTGCCAGCAGTTGGACTAGCTCCCCCTACGAGCAGTACTTC	CASSWTSSPYEQYF
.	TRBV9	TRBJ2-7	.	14	TGTGCCAGCAGCACACGAGACACCACCTACGAGCAGTACTTC	CASSTRDTTYEQYF
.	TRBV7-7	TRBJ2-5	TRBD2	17	TGTGCTAGCAGCCACCCCGGCGGGGGGGCAGGAGGAGAGACCCAGTACTTC	CASSHPGGGAGGETQYF
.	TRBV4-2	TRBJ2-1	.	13	TGTGCCAGCAGCCAAGCAGGGTGGAATGAGCAGTTCTTC	CASSQAGWNEQFF
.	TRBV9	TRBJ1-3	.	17	TGTGCCAGCAGCGTAGGTTCGGGAATGAGCTCTGGAAACACCATATATTTT	CASSVGSGMSSGNTIYF
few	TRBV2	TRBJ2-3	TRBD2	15	TGTGCCAGCGGAAAAGCGGGAACCAGGACAGATACGCAGTATTTT	CASGKAGTRTDTQYF
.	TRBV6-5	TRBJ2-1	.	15	TGTGCCAGCAGTTACCAGGGCTACCCACACAATGAGCAGTTCTTC	CASSYQGYPHNEQFF
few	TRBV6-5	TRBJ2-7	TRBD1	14	TGTGCCAGCAGTTACGGCAGGGGGATCTACGAGCAGTACTTC	CASSYGRGIYEQYF
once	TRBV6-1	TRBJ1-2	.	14	TGTGCCAGCAGTGAAGGTGACAGTATCTATGGCTACACCTTC	CASSEGDSIYGYTF
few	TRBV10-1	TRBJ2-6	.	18	TGCGCCAGCAGTGGGGGGCCCAGGGTTCGTTCTGGGGCCAACGTCCTGACTTTC	CASSGGPRVRSGANVLTF
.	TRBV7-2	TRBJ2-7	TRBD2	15	TGTGCCAGCAGCTTAGAGATAGCGGGAGGGTACGAGCAGTACTTC	CASSLEIAGGYEQYF
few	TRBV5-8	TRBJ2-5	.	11	TGTGCCAGCAGCTTCGGTGAGACCCAGTACTTC	CASSFGETQYF